The 32 T cell receptor beta chains below all came from one sample that was sequenced in a study of T cells in Graves' hyperthyroidism and ophthalmopathy. TCR beta CDR3 sequences were amplified from RNA transcripts. Carried out on the TCR CDR3, a first-round RT-PCR used the HTBI primer set. MiXCR, applied by TCRdb to the multiplex PCR reads, yields one record per CDR3 protein. The sample holds 550,000 to 600,000 distinct CDR3 sequences, 16% seen once. The sequenced sample consisted of blood. Receptors were obtained from a woman between 18 and 29 years old with Graves' hyperthyroidism.

Ten or more counts support this clonotype. In DNA form, the CDR3 reads TGTGCCAGCAGCTTGAGGGGTTCGCGCTCCTACAATGAGCAGTTCTTC. Translated, it gives CASSLRGSRSYNEQFF. The V call is TRBV5-5, the J call TRBJ2-1, with a possible D match to TRBD1 (5 bases). The CDR3 consists of 16 residues. V was pared by 1 base and J by 0 bases, with 11 bases between. Germline V gene data show CDR1 as SGHKS and CDR2 as YYEKEE (reference sequence).

A remark on this clonotype: A much more abundant neighbour one base away suggests this may be a read error. The chain recombines TRBV20-1 with TRBJ2-7; TRBD2 agrees at 9 bases. Germline CDR1 and CDR2: DFQATT and SNEGSKA (reference sequence). The CDR3 is made up of 14 amino acids. The CDR3 DNA follows: TGCAGTGCTAGGCCCACAGCGGGAGGCTACGAGCGGTACTTC. Translating it yields CSARPTAGGYERYF.

This clonotype was counted between two and nine times. This sequence joins TRBV12-3 or TRBV12-4 and TRBJ2-7; TRBD1 matches 9 bases. V was clipped by 4 bases and J by 5 bases; unmatched bases: 9. CDR3 length: 15 amino acids. CDR3 nucleotides: TGTGCCAGCAGTTCCGCCGGGACAGGGTACCACGAGCAGTACTTC. Its translation is CASSSAGTGYHEQYF.

This clonotype was recorded at least ten times. The rearrangement uses TRBV6-1 and TRBJ2-1, with TRBD2 identical over 8 bases. CDR1 and CDR2 from the germline V gene are MNHNS and SASEGT. This CDR3 is built from 15 residues. With 2 bases clipped from V and 9 bases from J, the junction kept 9 bases outside the gene matches. The CDR3, as DNA: TGTGCCAGCAGTGAACTCGCGGGAGGTCCCGGTGAGCAGTTCTTC. Translation gives CASSELAGGPGEQFF.

This clonotype was observed a few times. The chain links TRBV5-1 to TRBJ2-7; D perhaps matches TRBD2 (5 bases). Trimming left V 4 bases short and J 5 bases short, with 19 bases between. Germline V lookup: CDR1 SGHRS, CDR2 YFSETQ. CDR3 length: 15 amino acids. The CDR3: CASSDEGQISHEQYF. CDR3 DNA: TGCGCCAGCAGCGACGAGGGCCAGATAAGCCACGAGCAGTACTTC.

The rearrangement joins TRBV12-3 or TRBV12-4 to TRBJ1-2; 7 bases fit TRBD1. The J segment lost 4 bases and the V segment lost 6 bases, leaving 20 bases of the junction unmatched. The length of the CDR3 is 18 residues. For the CDR3, the DNA is TGTGCCAGCAGACCCCCTACGGGCAGCTCAGGGGGTACCTATGGCTACACCTTC. It yields the protein CASRPPTGSSGGTYGYTF.

This clonotype showed up just a few times. This chain connects TRBV20-1 to TRBJ2-2, with 13 nucleotides matching TRBD2. Germline CDR1 reads DFQATT; CDR2 reads SNEGSKA (reference sequence). The trim removed 2 bases at V and 5 bases at J, leaving 17 bases unmatched. This CDR3 spans 20 amino acids. The CDR3 DNA follows: TGCAGTGCTAGATATGGTCCAGGTGGACTAGCGGGAGCTCGGACCGGGGAGCTGTTTTTT. It codes for CSARYGPGGLAGARTGELFF.

This clonotype was seen a handful of times. In nucleotides, the CDR3 is TGCAGTGCTAGAGATCCCTACCACTCCTACAATGAGCAGTTCTTC. Translating it yields CSARDPYHSYNEQFF. The chain is built from TRBV20-1 and TRBJ2-1; D is ambiguous. The CDR3 consists of 15 residues. Germline V gene data show CDR1 as DFQATT and CDR2 as SNEGSKA (reference sequence). V lost 0 bases and J lost 0, with 9 bases in between.

J is TRBJ2-3 and V is TRBV20-1; 10 bases match TRBD2. V gave up 2 bases and J gave up 7 bases; unmatched junction bases: 9. The CDR3 has 15 amino acids. Germline loops: CDR1 DFQATT, CDR2 SNEGSKA (reference sequence). The CDR3 loop is CSARSGTSENNTQYF. Here the CDR3 DNA reads TGCAGTGCTAGATCCGGGACTAGCGAGAACAATACGCAGTATTTT.

The rearrangement joins TRBV25-1 to TRBJ2-7, with D possibly being TRBD1 or TRBD2 (5 bases each). The CDR3 has 14 residues. Trimming took 8 bases from V and 5 from J, leaving 19 bases between them. Germline V gene sequence: CDR1 MGHDK, CDR2 SYGVNS. The CDR3 protein is CASSSAQGRNEQYF. The CDR3 region has the DNA TGTGCCAGCTCGTCGGCGCAGGGACGAAACGAGCAGTACTTC.

The V gene is TRBV11-2, the J gene TRBJ2-3; no clear D. Germline CDR1 SGHAT, CDR2 FQNNGV. The V gene lost 5 bases and the J gene lost 2 bases, with 11 bases spanning the gap. The CDR3 is 14 residues long. CDR3 DNA sequence: TGTGCCAGCAGCATAAAGAGTTTCACAGATACGCAGTATTTT. It yields the protein CASSIKSFTDTQYF.

The chain joins TRBV16 to TRBJ1-1, with D tentatively TRBD1 (6 bases). CDR3 length: 14 amino acids. Looked up from germline, CDR1 is KGHSY and CDR2 is FQNENV. Trimming took off 3 bases at V and 1 base at J, with 9 bases between the two ends. CDR3 DNA sequence: TGTGCCAGCAGCCAGAGGGGGAGGAACACTGAAGCTTTCTTT. Amino acid sequence: CASSQRGRNTEAFF.

Ten or more counts support this clonotype. The chain couples TRBV2 to TRBJ2-7; unclear D gene. The CDR3 sequence is 13 residues long. Trimming cost V 6 bases and J 3 bases, with 12 bases left between them. Germline V gives CDR1 SNHLY, CDR2 FYNNEI. The CDR3 sequence: CASSSDGFYEQYF. The CDR3 nucleotides read TGTGCCAGCAGCTCCGACGGCTTCTACGAGCAGTACTTC.

The rearrangement uses TRBV6-1 and TRBJ2-5, with D possibly TRBD1 on 6 matching bases. CDR3 length: 16 amino acids. The germline V gene encodes CDR1 MNHNS and CDR2 SASEGT. Between the trimmed V and J ends, which lost 10 bases and 2 bases, there was a span of 23 bases. CDR3 DNA sequence: TGTGCCACCAGCTTCACCCGGGACAAAACACAAGAGACCCAGTACTTC. Its translation is CATSFTRDKTQETQYF.

A few counts support this clonotype. The chain employs TRBV7-2 and TRBJ1-4; D is possibly TRBD1 (5 bases). V dropped 5 bases and J dropped 5 bases, with 18 bases sitting between them. CDR3 size: 16 residues. Per the germline V gene, CDR1 is SGHTA and CDR2 is FQGNSA. The CDR3 here is CASSEISGAGNEKLFF. DNA of the CDR3: TGTGCCAGCAGCGAAATCAGCGGGGCTGGGAATGAAAAACTGTTTTTT.

This CDR3 reads CSARDRTSGSRLDTQYF. CDR3 nucleotides: TGCAGTGCTAGAGATAGAACTAGCGGGAGTCGTTTGGATACGCAGTATTTT. The rearrangement joins TRBV20-1 to TRBJ2-3; 11 bases are shared with TRBD2. CDR3 size: 17 residues. The trim removed 0 bases at V and 6 bases at J, leaving 11 bases unmatched. Germline V CDR1 and CDR2: DFQATT, SNEGSKA (reference sequence).

There are a few counts of this clonotype. This chain uses TRBV7-8 with TRBJ2-7; unclear D gene. The CDR3 totals 14 residues. V lost 1 base and J lost 0, with 7 bases in between. Germline CDR1 SGHVS, CDR2 FQNEAQ. The CDR3 DNA follows: TGTGCCAGCAGCTTAGATGCAGTCTCCTACGAGCAGTACTTC. The encoded protein is CASSLDAVSYEQYF. The full variable domain, completed using reference TRBV7-8 and TRBJ2-7, is GAGVSQSPRYKVAKRGQDVALRCDPISGHVSLFWYQQALGQGPEFLTYFQNEAQLDKSGLPSDRFFAERPEGSVSTLKIQRTQQEDSAVYLCASSLDAVSYEQYFGPGTRLTVT.

This clonotype showed up many times. The rearrangement joins TRBV11-2 to TRBJ1-2, with 8 bases that match TRBD1. Germline trimming cut 0 bases from V and 8 bases from J; bases unmatched to any gene: 14. The CDR3 runs to 17 residues. CDR1 and CDR2 (germline): SGHAT, FQNNGV. The CDR3 here is CASSLDSGTGGVGGYTF. The CDR3 DNA sequence: TGTGCCAGCAGCTTAGATTCCGGGACAGGTGGAGTAGGAGGCTACACCTTC. The variable domain in full, completed from reference TRBV11-2 and TRBJ1-2, reads EAGVAQSPRYKIIEKRQSVAFWCNPISGHATLYWYQQILGQGPKLLIQFQNNGVVDDSQLPKDRFSAERLKGVDSTLKIQPAKLEDSAVYLCASSLDSGTGGVGGYTFGSGTRLTVV.

The chain is built from TRBV20-1 and TRBJ1-4; D possibly corresponds to TRBD1 (6 bases). The CDR3 contains 13 residues. The germline V gene has CDR1 DFQATT and CDR2 SNEGSKA (reference sequence). Trimming took 5 bases from V and 3 from J, leaving 10 bases between them. The CDR3 coding sequence is TGCAGTGCTCTCGGACAGTCTAATGAAAAACTGTTTTTT. This encodes CSALGQSNEKLFF.

The genes are TRBV16 and TRBJ2-1; TRBD1 matches at 8 bases. Germline CDR1 reads KGHSY; CDR2 reads FQNENV. The V gene end was trimmed by 7 bases and the J gene end by 2 bases; junction bases not matched to a gene: 7. The CDR3 totals 15 residues. This CDR3 reads CASTIQGATYNEQFF. The CDR3 DNA is TGTGCCAGCACCATTCAGGGGGCGACCTACAATGAGCAGTTCTTC. The complete variable domain, with remaining parts taken from reference TRBV16 and TRBJ2-1, reads GEEVAQTPKHLVRGEGQKAKLYCAPIKGHSYVFWYQQVLKNEFKFLISFQNENVFDETGMPKERFSAKCLPNSPCSLEIQATKLEDSAVYFCASTIQGATYNEQFFGPGTRLTVL.

There are a few counts of this clonotype. The gene calls are TRBV30 and TRBJ1-4; D unresolved. Germline CDR1 and CDR2: GTSNPN and SVGIG (reference sequence). V was cut by 6 bases and J by 7 bases, with 12 bases left in between. The CDR3 covers 12 residues. CDR3 sequence reads: CACSGLIEKLFF. The CDR3, as DNA: TGTGCCTGTAGCGGGTTGATTGAAAAACTGTTTTTT.

The chain employs TRBV28 and TRBJ2-5; 10 bases align to TRBD1. CDR1 is MDHEN, CDR2 SYDVKM, per germline. Unmatched junction bases numbered 9, after V lost 5 bases and J lost 0 bases. CDR3 length: 17 amino acids. The CDR3 nucleotides are TGTGCCAGCAGTCCACCGGACAGGGGGTCGTACCAAGAGACCCAGTACTTC. Amino acids: CASSPPDRGSYQETQYF. The full variable domain, its missing parts supplied by reference TRBV28 and TRBJ2-5, is DVKVTQSSRYLVKRTGEKVFLECVQDMDHENMFWYRQDPGLGLRLIYFSYDVKMKEKGDIPEGYSVSREKKERFSLILESASTNQTSMYLCASSPPDRGSYQETQYFGPGTRLLVL.

This clonotype was recorded many times. The chain links TRBV12-3 or TRBV12-4 to TRBJ2-1; 7 bases are shared with TRBD2. CDR3 size: 19 residues. V was pared by 0 bases and J by 1 base, with 12 bases of the junction left unmatched. CDR3 DNA sequence: TGTGCCAGCAGTTTAGCCCATTTTACCACTAGCGAATCCTACAATGAGCAGTTCTTC. Protein product: CASSLAHFTTSESYNEQFF.

This clonotype was recorded many times. This sequence joins TRBV12-3 or TRBV12-4 and TRBJ2-3; D remains ambiguous. The V and J ends lost 3 bases and 1 base respectively, with 8 bases between them. This CDR3 spans 14 amino acids. The CDR3: CASSFRARTDTQYF. In DNA, the CDR3 is TGTGCCAGCAGTTTCCGGGCACGCACAGATACGCAGTATTTT.

This clonotype was counted a few times. The chain is built from TRBV7-9 and TRBJ2-4; the D is unclear. Germline values: CDR1 SEHNR, CDR2 FQNEAQ (reference sequence). CDR3 size: 13 residues. The germline V and J ends were trimmed by 5 bases and 8 bases, with 13 bases remaining between them. CDR3 in DNA: TGTGCCAGCAGCCTCCGAAGGGTAGACATTCAGTACTTC. Its translation is CASSLRRVDIQYF.

This clonotype was recorded a few times. The chain links TRBV20-1 to TRBJ2-7; 9 bases fit TRBD1. V was clipped by 5 bases and J by 2 bases; unmatched bases: 7. CDR3 length equals 14 residues. Looked up from germline, CDR1 is DFQATT and CDR2 is SNEGSKA (reference sequence). The CDR3 region has the DNA TGCAGTGCTGGGGACCGGACAGGGGCCTACGAGCAGTACTTC. Translated: CSAGDRTGAYEQYF.

The chain carries TRBV10-3 and TRBJ1-2, with 9 nucleotides matching TRBD1. The CDR3 covers 14 residues. Germline assignment: CDR1 ENHRY and CDR2 SYGVKD. V shed 8 bases, J shed 5 bases, and the junction held 9 bases outside the gene matches. The CDR3 loop reads CAIPRDRAGYGYTF. The CDR3 nucleotides are TGTGCCATCCCACGGGACAGGGCTGGGTATGGCTACACCTTC.

In this sample, this clonotype turned up many times. V gene TRBV10-3 combines with J gene TRBJ1-5; 7 bases are shared with TRBD1. The CDR3 extends over 14 amino acids. Trimming at V came to 10 bases and at J to 0 bases, leaving 6 bases not matched to a gene. The germline V gene has CDR1 ENHRY and CDR2 SYGVKD. CDR3 bases: TGTGCCACCCGCGACAGGGATAGCAATCAGCCCCAGCATTTT. Its translation: CATRDRDSNQPQHF.

With respect to this clonotype: This CDR3 is missing its conserved last phenylalanine or tryptophan, likely due to a read error. J is TRBJ1-2 and V is TRBV5-1; D not resolved. Germline V gives CDR1 SGHRS, CDR2 YFSETQ. The CDR3 covers 14 residues. Trimming took 4 bases from V and 4 from J, leaving 14 bases between them. As DNA, the CDR3 is TGCGCCAGCAGCCCCAAGACGGACGTCTATGGCTACACCCTC. This gives the protein CASSPKTDVYGYTL.

This clonotype was recorded at least ten times. The chain employs TRBV11-3 and TRBJ2-3; D is unresolved. The germline CDR1 and CDR2 sequences are SGHNT and YENEEA. Trimming took 7 bases from V and 3 from J, leaving 8 bases between them. The CDR3 extends over 12 amino acids. DNA for the CDR3: TGTGCCAGCACCGCGACAACAGATACGCAGTATTTT. This sequence encodes CASTATTDTQYF.

The V call is TRBV5-1, the J call TRBJ2-1; possible D gene TRBD2, 6 bases. This CDR3 region has 16 residues. The V gene lost 1 base and the J gene lost 9 bases, with 20 bases spanning the gap. CDR1 is SGHRS, CDR2 YFSETQ, per germline. The CDR3 DNA follows: TGCGCCAGCAGCTTGAATCCCGGGAGTCGGTTTGTTGAGCAGTTCTTC. This sequence encodes CASSLNPGSRFVEQFF.

This sequence joins TRBV20-1 and TRBJ2-7; 7 nucleotides line up with TRBD1. The V segment lost 6 bases and the J segment 3 bases; nucleotides outside the gene matches: 8. The CDR3 has 13 amino acids. CDR1 and CDR2 from the germline V gene are DFQATT and SNEGSKA (reference sequence). The CDR3 DNA reads as TGCAGTGCCAATTGGGACAGCGGCTACGAGCAGTACTTC. As protein: CSANWDSGYEQYF.